This T cell receptor beta chain was identified in a study of fetal regulatory T cell absence and autoimmunity. Study observations and caveats: The oligoclonal enrichment was interpreted as supporting antigen-driven pancreatic autoimmunity before birth in IPEX syndrome.

TCRdb's table, derived via immunoSEQ multiplex PCR, lists solely in-frame clones and lacks some. The table records about 95,000 clones, roughly 70% of them present only once. The CDR3 is 15 amino acids. CDR1 and CDR2 (germline): MNHEY, SMNVEV (reference sequence). J gave up 1 base and V 3 bases, and 1 base lay outside the gene matches. About this clone itself: The antigen remains undetermined. Other DNA sequences of this sample code for an identical CDR3.

V usage is TRBV27 and J usage is TRBJ1-2; 11 nucleotides align to TRBD1. Material: pancreas tissue. The receptor was isolated from a male donor with IPEX syndrome. CDR3: CASSFGTGGNYGYTF. CDR3 DNA: TGTGCCAGCAGTTTCGGGACAGGGGGTAACTATGGCTACACCTTC.